This T cell receptor beta chain was captured by sequencing in a study of immune heterogeneity within non-small cell lung tumors. Overall study context: Histology included several squamous cell carcinomas, 9 to 11 non-squamous carcinomas and 1 unspecified tumor.

This clonotype was observed at least ten times. What it binds is unknown. Multiplex PCR amplified the TCR beta CDR3 region. Its first round ran for nine to eleven cycles with 32 V and 13 J primers. A single record per CDR3 protein comes from TCRdb applying MiXCR to the multiplex PCR reads. The data show around 11,000 distinct CDR3 sequences, almost 30% seen once. Trimming pared 5 bases from V and 0 bases from J, leaving 9 bases between. CDR3 length: 14 residues. The germline V gene has CDR1 ENHRY and CDR2 SYGVKD. Per sample, roughly 570 ng of bulk tumor genomic DNA was the template used. During surgery, each primary tumor gave multiple biopsies spaced as far apart as possible. Patients went through curative surgery, and their non-small cell lung cancer was untreated and newly diagnosed. Non-small cell lung cancer patients, newly diagnosed and having surgery with curative intent, served as donors. Study-wide points: Individual patients had largely distinct high-frequency T-cell receptor beta clonotypes.

This sequence was found in a woman between 50 and 59 years old with non-small cell lung cancer. The chain has TRBV10-3 and TRBJ2-3; D is uncertain. Sample: lung tumor tissue. The CDR3 loop reads CAISRVVSTDTQYF. CDR3 coding DNA: TGTGCCATCAGTCGCGTTGTAAGCACAGATACGCAGTATTTT.